This T cell receptor (beta chain) was profiled in a study of T cells in Graves' hyperthyroidism and ophthalmopathy. Findings and limits, study-wide: It was a median 6.5 months before onset that the model predicted ophthalmopathy. Among clonotypes expanded in thyroid above 0.001, most were also found in blood.

The germline V and J ends were trimmed by 3 bases and 3 bases, with 15 bases remaining between them. CDR3 size: 15 residues. Per germline, CDR1 MDHEN and CDR2 SYDVKM. Authors of the study amplified TCR beta CDR3 regions from RNA transcripts. HTBI primers were the set used in a first-round RT-PCR of the TCR CDR3. From the multiplex PCR reads, TCRdb called clonotypes with MiXCR, one entry per CDR3 protein. The repertoire holds 500,000 to 750,000 distinct CDR3 sequences, about 14% seen once, with less than 9% in the top ten. This clonotype came up many times. Antigen unknown. In making diagnoses, clinical symptoms, serum thyroxine and TRAb, thyroid ultrasound and orbital computed tomography were all used.

The chain combines TRBV28 with TRBJ2-7, with D possibly TRBD2 on 6 matching bases. Sequencing was carried out using blood. The clonotype originates from a woman aged 18-29 years with Graves' ophthalmopathy. CDR3 nucleotides: TGTGCCAGCAGTTTTAGGAGGGACGTATACTACGAGCAGTACTTC. Its protein is CASSFRRDVYYEQYF.